The 16 T cell receptor beta chains below were found in one sample sequenced in a study of shared clonotypes between healthy human individuals. Libraries were prepared by immunoSEQ multiplex PCR; TCRdb keeps only in-frame clonotypes and omits some of them. The sample consists of some 1,600,000 clones, nearly 99% of them appearing once. Sequencing was performed on naive CD4+ T cells sorted from blood. Subset given: CD45RA+ positively selected. The receptor source for this set is a man aged 30-40 years in good health.

The gene calls are TRBV28 and TRBJ2-2, with D unresolved. Germline lookup yields CDR1 MDHEN and CDR2 SYDVKM. This CDR3 is 11 amino acids long. CDR3 amino acids: CDRNMTGELFF. The CDR3 coding sequence is TGTGATAGAAATATGACCGGGGAGCTGTTTTTT.

The chain joins TRBV19 to TRBJ2-1; TRBD1 might be the D (6 bases). The V and J ends lost 4 bases and 6 bases respectively, with 10 bases between them. CDR3 length: 13 amino acids. Germline V CDR1 and CDR2: LNHDA, SQIVND (reference sequence). This chain's CDR3 is CASSRKTGNEQFF. The CDR3 DNA sequence: TGTGCCAGTAGTAGGAAGACAGGCAATGAGCAGTTCTTC.

V gene TRBV5-1 combines with J gene TRBJ2-2; D gene uncertain. Trimming shortened V by 4 bases and J by 7 bases, and 8 bases separated the two germline ends. Germline V CDR1 and CDR2: SGHRS, YFSETQ. This CDR3 has 12 residues. CDR3 amino acids: CASSPQVGELFF. In DNA form, the CDR3 reads TGCGCCAGCAGCCCGCAAGTCGGGGAGCTGTTTTTT.

This chain links TRBV9 with TRBJ1-3; tentative D call: TRBD1 (5 bases). Trimming removed 0 bases at V and 3 bases at J, with 16 bases between. The CDR3 runs 17 residues. From germline, CDR1 is SGDLS and CDR2 YYNGEE. The CDR3 reads CASSVGLARVGGNTIYF. CDR3 bases: TGTGCCAGCAGCGTAGGTCTCGCCAGGGTTGGTGGAAACACCATATATTTT.

This clone showed up just once. This chain uses TRBV28 with TRBJ1-1; 7 bases line up with TRBD1. Trimming removed 5 bases from V and 0 bases from J; junction bases left unmatched: 12. The germline V gene encodes CDR1 MDHEN and CDR2 SYDVKM. CDR3 length: 17 amino acids. CDR3 region: CASSPPGGGPVNTEAFF. The CDR3 coding sequence is TGTGCCAGCAGTCCGCCGGGAGGGGGCCCTGTGAACACTGAAGCTTTCTTT.

V usage is TRBV5-1 and J usage is TRBJ2-2; possible D gene TRBD2, 7 bases. Trimming pared 1 base from V and 5 bases from J, leaving 15 bases between. The CDR3 runs 16 residues. Germline CDR1 reads SGHRS; CDR2 reads YFSETQ. The CDR3 bases are TGCGCCAGCAGCTTGCCCCGGACAGCGGGGACCGGGGAGCTGTTTTTT. Translation: CASSLPRTAGTGELFF.

The chain uses TRBV30 and TRBJ2-7; TRBD2 aligns across 10 bases. The J segment lost 6 bases and the V segment lost 0 bases, leaving 5 bases of the junction unmatched. The CDR3 consists of 14 residues. Germline V gene sequence: CDR1 GTSNPN, CDR2 SVGIG (reference sequence). CDR3 sequence reads: CAWSVLAGAGEQYF. CDR3 DNA: TGTGCCTGGAGTGTTCTAGCGGGGGCAGGCGAGCAGTACTTC.

This chain links TRBV6-1 with TRBJ2-6; D is unresolved. Between the trimmed V and J ends, which lost 4 bases and 2 bases, there was a span of 12 bases. Germline CDR1 reads MNHNS; CDR2 reads SASEGT. The CDR3 runs 16 residues. The CDR3 nucleotides read TGTGCCAGCAGTGGGTTGTGGGGAACTGGGGCCAACGTCCTGACTTTC. This gives the protein CASSGLWGTGANVLTF.

This clone showed up just once. The chain recombines TRBV28 with TRBJ2-1; 11 bases map to TRBD2. This CDR3 comprises 15 residues. V was pared by 4 bases and J by 8 bases, with 7 bases of the junction left unmatched. Germline CDR1 is MDHEN and CDR2 is SYDVKM. DNA for the CDR3: TGTGCCAGCAGTTCTAGCGGGAGGTCTAGCGATGAGCAGTTCTTC. This sequence encodes CASSSSGRSSDEQFF.

This chain joins TRBV28 and TRBJ2-2; the D is unclear. The germline V gene encodes CDR1 MDHEN and CDR2 SYDVKM. The CDR3 has 14 amino acids. V was shortened by 2 bases and J by 10 bases, with 14 bases between the two germline ends. The DNA of the CDR3 is TGTGCCAGCAGTTTACGGGTGACCTCCTTGGAGCTGTTTTTT. As protein: CASSLRVTSLELFF.

The chain couples TRBV5-8 to TRBJ2-7; no clear D gene. This CDR3 is built from 13 residues. Germline-derived CDR1 and CDR2 are SGHTS and YDEGEE. The germline V and J ends were trimmed by 2 bases and 3 bases, with 9 bases remaining between them. The CDR3 bases are TGTGCCAGCAGCTTAAAAAGCGACTACGAGCAGTACTTC. This codes for CASSLKSDYEQYF.

The table lists this clone with a few counts. The V call is TRBV28, the J call TRBJ1-5; D is undetermined. Germline assignment: CDR1 MDHEN and CDR2 SYDVKM. V dropped 4 bases and J dropped 2 bases, with 6 bases sitting between them. CDR3 size: 13 residues. The chain's CDR3 is CASSSGRNQPQHF. The CDR3 DNA follows: TGTGCCAGCAGTTCGGGCCGCAATCAGCCCCAGCATTTT.

The chain is built from TRBV28 and TRBJ2-7; no reliable D call. V was clipped by 6 bases and J by 2 bases, with 8 bases between them. Per germline, CDR1 MDHEN and CDR2 SYDVKM. There are 12 residues in the CDR3. CDR3 residues: CASSFEAYEQYF. The CDR3, as DNA: TGTGCCAGCAGCTTCGAGGCCTACGAGCAGTACTTC. Full variable domain (missing parts from reference TRBV28 and TRBJ2-7): DVKVTQSSRYLVKRTGEKVFLECVQDMDHENMFWYRQDPGLGLRLIYFSYDVKMKEKGDIPEGYSVSREKKERFSLILESASTNQTSMYLCASSFEAYEQYFGPGTRLTVT.

The rearrangement links TRBV5-5 to TRBJ1-1; no clear D gene. Germline V gives CDR1 SGHKS, CDR2 YYEKEE (reference sequence). The CDR3 loop spans 13 amino acids. Trimming took 2 bases from V and 1 from J, leaving 6 bases between them. The CDR3 nucleotides are TGTGCCAGCAGCTTCCCAGGGAACACTGAAGCTTTCTTT. It translates to CASSFPGNTEAFF.

The chain joins TRBV5-4 to TRBJ1-1; D not certain. Germline V gene lookup returns CDR1 SGHNT and CDR2 YYREEE (reference sequence). V was clipped by 4 bases and J by 1 base, with 14 bases between them. This CDR3 comprises 15 residues. CDR3 amino acids: CASSPYAPQNTEAFF. In DNA form, the CDR3 reads TGTGCCAGCAGCCCTTATGCCCCGCAGAACACTGAAGCTTTCTTT.

DNA of the CDR3: TGTGCCACCAGGAGCTTTTTAGGACTAGCGGGAGCTATGGAAGAGACCCAGTACTTC. It yields the protein CATRSFLGLAGAMEETQYF. The J gene is TRBJ2-5, the V gene TRBV15; 13 bases fit TRBD2. This CDR3 has 19 residues. Germline trimming cut 6 bases from V and 3 bases from J; bases unmatched to any gene: 16. The germline V gene encodes CDR1 LNHNV and CDR2 YYDKDF (reference sequence).